This T cell receptor beta chain was captured in a study of T-cell reconstitution after alpha-beta-depleted transplantation in children. CDR3 length equals 13 residues. Germline CDR1 is DFQATT and CDR2 is SNEGSKA (reference sequence). Between the trimmed V and J ends, which lost 1 base and 4 bases, there was a span of 10 bases. Preparing the TCRbeta library involved the use of unique molecular identifiers. MiXCR, run by TCRdb on the PCR reads, gives a single entry per CDR3 protein. The data contain about 640,000 distinct CDR3 sequences, 16% of them singletons. The clonotype comes from a human donor who donated a stem cell graft to a child with acute myeloid leukemia. Sequencing was performed on PBMCs from the stem cell graft donor, taken from the stem cell graft. The chain has TRBV20-1 and TRBJ1-2; D call uncertain. As DNA, the CDR3 is TGCAGTGCTAGAGCCAATACCGCCTATGGCTACACCTTC. Protein sequence: CSARANTAYGYTF.